One and the same sample provided the 13 T cell receptor beta chains below, sequenced in a study of T cells in localized non-small cell lung cancer. Only in-frame clones appear in the TCRdb table, and some are missing; sequencing was by immunoSEQ multiplex PCR. The sample has more than 4,000 clones, over 25% seen once; the top ten hold less than 6%. The source material was lung tumor tissue, sampled before any cancer treatment. These receptors all stem from a man aged 40-75 years with stage III squamous cell lung carcinoma.

This sequence joins TRBV5-1 and TRBJ2-1; 13 bases line up with TRBD2. CDR1 is SGHRS, CDR2 YFSETQ, per germline. CDR3 size: 16 residues. J lost 7 bases, V lost 2 bases, and 6 bases had no gene match. The CDR3: CASSLRLAGGKNEQFF. In DNA, the CDR3 is TGCGCCAGCAGCTTAAGACTAGCGGGGGGAAAGAATGAGCAGTTCTTC.

The CDR3 is CASSFTLGLAGGQAWEQYF. The DNA of the CDR3 is TGTGCCAGCAGTTTCACCTTGGGACTAGCGGGGGGCCAGGCGTGGGAGCAGTACTTC. The chain employs TRBV6-8 and TRBJ2-7; TRBD2 matches at 15 bases. Germline V gene data show CDR1 as MNHGY and CDR2 as SAAAGT. This CDR3 comprises 19 residues. Losses at the gene ends were 4 bases for V and 7 bases for J; bases not matched to a gene: 17.

This chain connects TRBV14 to TRBJ1-2; D call uncertain. This CDR3 comprises 13 residues. Per germline, CDR1 SGHDN and CDR2 FVKESK. V lost 0 bases and J 8 bases, leaving 10 bases between the germline ends. In DNA, the CDR3 is TGTGCCAGCAGCCAAGAATGGGGTGGCGGCTACACCTTC. It yields the protein CASSQEWGGGYTF.

This chain connects TRBV5-1 to TRBJ2-2; 11 positions match TRBD2. Germline V gene data show CDR1 as SGHRS and CDR2 as YFSETQ. The CDR3 has 16 amino acids. Trimming at V came to 5 bases and at J to 4 bases, leaving 7 bases not matched to a gene. Here the CDR3 DNA reads TGCGCCAGCAGTTCCCCGACTAGCGGGGCCACCGGGGAGCTGTTTTTT. Translating it yields CASSSPTSGATGELFF.

This clone was observed a few times. The chain has TRBV11-3 and TRBJ1-6, with TRBD1 matching 7 bases. Trimming took 0 bases from V and 7 from J; bases not matched to a gene: 0. Germline assignment: CDR1 SGHNT and CDR2 YENEEA. There are 14 residues in the CDR3. The CDR3 is CASSLEQGNSPLHF. The CDR3 nucleotides are TGTGCCAGCAGCTTAGAACAGGGGAATTCACCCCTCCACTTT.

The V and J genes are TRBV2 and TRBJ2-5, with D perhaps TRBD1 (5 bases). V dropped 3 bases and J dropped 5 bases, with 19 bases sitting between them. Germline V gene lookup returns CDR1 SNHLY and CDR2 FYNNEI. The CDR3 has 16 residues. CDR3 region: CASSESRGRVIETQYF. CDR3 sequence (DNA): TGTGCCAGCAGTGAGAGTCGAGGCAGGGTGATCGAGACCCAGTACTTC.

This chain connects TRBV30 to TRBJ1-5; D may be TRBD1 (5 bases). The germline gives CDR1 GTSNPN, CDR2 SVGIG (reference sequence). The V and J ends lost 8 bases and 3 bases respectively, with 14 bases between them. The CDR3 loop spans 13 amino acids. In nucleotides, the CDR3 is TGTGCCGCCTCAACAGGTCCCAATCAGCCCCAGCATTTT. Its protein is CAASTGPNQPQHF.

V and J are TRBV10-2 and TRBJ2-2; TRBD2 aligns across 7 bases. V gave up 5 bases and J gave up 2 bases; unmatched junction bases: 8. Germline assignment: CDR1 WSHSY and CDR2 SAAADI. This CDR3 region has 16 residues. Written as DNA, the CDR3 is TGCGCCAGCAGTATATCGGGACTACCTAACACCGGGGAGCTGTTTTTT. It specifies CASSISGLPNTGELFF.

About this clone itself: One end of the junction varies from germline; a read error may be responsible. This chain uses TRBV2 with TRBJ1-1; D remains unclear. The CDR3 loop spans 12 amino acids. Germline values: CDR1 SNHLY, CDR2 FYNNEI. CDR3 coding DNA: TGTGCCAGCAGCTTCCGATACACTAAAGCTTTCTTT. This encodes CASSFRYTKAFF.

This clone occurred a few times. This chain uses TRBV10-3 with TRBJ2-5; D is uncertain. Germline V gene data show CDR1 as ENHRY and CDR2 as SYGVKD. The CDR3 has 13 amino acids. Trimming took off 2 bases at V and 2 bases at J, with 6 bases between the two ends. CDR3 sequence reads: CAISEREQETQYF. The CDR3 DNA reads TGTGCCATCAGTGAGAGGGAACAAGAGACCCAGTACTTC.

The genes are TRBV6-1 and TRBJ1-5; D remains ambiguous. This CDR3 spans 16 amino acids. Germline V gene lookup returns CDR1 MNHNS and CDR2 SASEGT. Trimming left V 1 base short and J 7 bases short, with 17 bases between. The CDR3 is CASSEEVGPGRQPQHF. In nucleotides, the CDR3 is TGTGCCAGCAGTGAAGAGGTAGGTCCCGGCAGGCAGCCCCAGCATTTT.

V is TRBV19 and J is TRBJ1-2; D gene ambiguous. V shed 10 bases and J shed 3 bases, with 15 bases lying between them. The length of the CDR3 is 13 residues. Germline V CDR1 and CDR2: LNHDA, SQIVND (reference sequence). CDR3: CATTTRFDYGYTF. The DNA for the CDR3 is TGTGCCACCACGACAAGATTCGACTATGGCTACACCTTC.

The sample holds a few counts of this clone. The chain's CDR3 is CASSYNGLADEKLFF. For the CDR3, the DNA is TGTGCCAGCAGTTACAACGGGTTGGCGGATGAAAAACTGTTTTTT. The chain uses TRBV6-8 and TRBJ1-4; no firm D call. The CDR3 has 15 amino acids. Between the trimmed V and J ends, which lost 2 bases and 6 bases, there was a span of 13 bases. Germline V CDR1 and CDR2: MNHGY, SAAAGT.